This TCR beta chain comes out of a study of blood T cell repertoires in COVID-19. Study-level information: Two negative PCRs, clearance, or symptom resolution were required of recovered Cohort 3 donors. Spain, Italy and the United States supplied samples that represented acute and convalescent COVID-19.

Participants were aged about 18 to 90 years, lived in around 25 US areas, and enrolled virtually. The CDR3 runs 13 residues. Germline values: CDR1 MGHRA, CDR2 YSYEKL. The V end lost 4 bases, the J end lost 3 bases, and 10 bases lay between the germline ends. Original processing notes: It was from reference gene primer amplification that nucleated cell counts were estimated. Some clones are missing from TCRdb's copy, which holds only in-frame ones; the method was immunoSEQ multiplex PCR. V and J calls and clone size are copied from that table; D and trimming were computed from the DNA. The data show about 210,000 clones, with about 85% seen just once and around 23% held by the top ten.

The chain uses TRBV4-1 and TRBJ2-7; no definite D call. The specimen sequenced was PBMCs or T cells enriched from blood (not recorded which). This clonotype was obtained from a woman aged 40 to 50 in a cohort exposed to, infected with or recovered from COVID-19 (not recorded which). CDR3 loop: CASSLNLVYEQYF. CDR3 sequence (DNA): TGCGCCAGCAGCCTGAATTTAGTCTACGAGCAGTACTTC.